This TCR beta chain was sequenced in a study of early T cells in non-severe SARS-CoV-2 infection. Each CDR3 protein gets one entry after TCRdb re-called the 5' RACE reads with MiXCR. Here the sample spans over 50,000 distinct CDR3 sequences, about 7.7% being singletons. Germline CDR1 is KGHSH and CDR2 is LQKENI. The CDR3 sequence is 13 residues long. V dropped 4 bases and J dropped 8 bases, with 14 bases sitting between them. This chain connects TRBV18 to TRBJ1-2; D possibly corresponds to TRBD1 (5 bases). The sample in question was whole blood, obtained at baseline. The TCR originated in an adult who was a healthcare worker with PCR-confirmed SARS-CoV-2 infection or an uninfected control (not recorded which). The CDR3 protein is CASSRDVAQGYTF. For the CDR3, the DNA is TGTGCCAGCTCACGGGACGTAGCCCAGGGCTACACCTTC.